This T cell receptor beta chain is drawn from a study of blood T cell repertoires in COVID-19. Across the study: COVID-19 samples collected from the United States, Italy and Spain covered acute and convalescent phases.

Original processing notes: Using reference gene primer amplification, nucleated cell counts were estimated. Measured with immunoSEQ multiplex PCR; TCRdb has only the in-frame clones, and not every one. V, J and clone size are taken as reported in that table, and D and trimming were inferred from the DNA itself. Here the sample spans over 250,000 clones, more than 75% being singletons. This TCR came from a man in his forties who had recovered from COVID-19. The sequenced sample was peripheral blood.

Here the CDR3 reads CASSPSGVRSGANVLTF. CDR3 sequence (DNA): TGTGCCAGCAGTCCTAGCGGGGTTAGATCTGGGGCCAACGTCCTGACTTTC. The V gene is TRBV6-6, the J gene TRBJ2-6, with 9 bases matching TRBD2. CDR1 and CDR2 (germline): MNHNY, SVGAGI (reference sequence). This CDR3 is 17 amino acids long. Trimming at V came to 5 bases and at J to 1 base, leaving 6 bases not matched to a gene.